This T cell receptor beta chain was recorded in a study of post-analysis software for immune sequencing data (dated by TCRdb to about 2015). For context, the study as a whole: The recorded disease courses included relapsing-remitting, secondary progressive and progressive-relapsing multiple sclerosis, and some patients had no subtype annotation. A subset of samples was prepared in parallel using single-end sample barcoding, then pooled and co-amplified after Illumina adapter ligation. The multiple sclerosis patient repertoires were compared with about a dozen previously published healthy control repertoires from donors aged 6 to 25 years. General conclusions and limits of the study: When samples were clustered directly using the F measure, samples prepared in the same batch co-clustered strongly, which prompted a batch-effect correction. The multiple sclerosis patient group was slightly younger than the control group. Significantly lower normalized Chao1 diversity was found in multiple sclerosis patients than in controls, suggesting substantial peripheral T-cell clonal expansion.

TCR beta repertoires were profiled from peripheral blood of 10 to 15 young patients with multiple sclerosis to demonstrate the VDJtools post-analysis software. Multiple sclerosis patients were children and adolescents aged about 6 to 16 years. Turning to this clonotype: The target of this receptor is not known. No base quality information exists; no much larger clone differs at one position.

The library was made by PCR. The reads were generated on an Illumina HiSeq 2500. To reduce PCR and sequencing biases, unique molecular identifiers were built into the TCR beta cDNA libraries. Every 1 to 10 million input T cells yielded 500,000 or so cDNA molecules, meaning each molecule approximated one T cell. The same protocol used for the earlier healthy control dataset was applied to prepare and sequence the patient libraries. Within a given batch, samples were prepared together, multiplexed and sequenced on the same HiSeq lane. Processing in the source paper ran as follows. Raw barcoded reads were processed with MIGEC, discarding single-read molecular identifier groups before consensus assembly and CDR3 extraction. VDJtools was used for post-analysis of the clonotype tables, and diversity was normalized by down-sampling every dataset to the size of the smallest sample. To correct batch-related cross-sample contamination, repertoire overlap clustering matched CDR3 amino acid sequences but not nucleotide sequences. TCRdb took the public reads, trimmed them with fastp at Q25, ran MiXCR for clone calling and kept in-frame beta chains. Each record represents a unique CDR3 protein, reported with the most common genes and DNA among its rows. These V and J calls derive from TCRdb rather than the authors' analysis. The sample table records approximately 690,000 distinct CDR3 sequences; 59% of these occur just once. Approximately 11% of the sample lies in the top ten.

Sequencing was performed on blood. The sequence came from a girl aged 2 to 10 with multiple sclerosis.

CDR3 loop: CASSLGRTSEQYF. At the DNA level, the sequence is TGTGCCAGCAGCTTGGGGCGAACGAGCGAGCAGTACTTC. This sequence uses TRBV4-2 and TRBJ2-7; a weak D assignment points to TRBD1 (5 bases agree). Based on the germline V gene, the CDR1 and CDR2 sequences are LGHNA and YNFKEQ. The germline ends are 14 bases apart after V is trimmed by 5 bases and J by 6 bases. The CDR3 spans 13 residues, from the cysteine through the phenylalanine. Just the 39-base CDR3 DNA is kept, in frame starting at base 1.